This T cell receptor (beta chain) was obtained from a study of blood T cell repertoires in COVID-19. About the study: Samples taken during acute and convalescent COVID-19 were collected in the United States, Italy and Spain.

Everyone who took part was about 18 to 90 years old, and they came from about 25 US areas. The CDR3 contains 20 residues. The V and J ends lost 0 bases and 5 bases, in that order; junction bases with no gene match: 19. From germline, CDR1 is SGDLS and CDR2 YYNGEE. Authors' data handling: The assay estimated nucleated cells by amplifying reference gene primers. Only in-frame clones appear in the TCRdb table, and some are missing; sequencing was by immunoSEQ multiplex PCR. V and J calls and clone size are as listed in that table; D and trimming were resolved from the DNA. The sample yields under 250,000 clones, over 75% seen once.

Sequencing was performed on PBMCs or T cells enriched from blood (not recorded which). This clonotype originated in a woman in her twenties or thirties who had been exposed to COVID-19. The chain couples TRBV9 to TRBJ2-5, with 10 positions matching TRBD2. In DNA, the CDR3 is TGTGCCAGCAGCGTAGAGTTGGGGTTAGAAGGACTAGCGGAGAGGGAGACCCAGTACTTC. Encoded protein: CASSVELGLEGLAERETQYF.